This TCR beta chain was recovered during a study of T cell clones after liver transplantation. Study overall: As an antigen-independent comparator, third-party-reactive TCRbeta sequences came from pre-transplant mixed lymphocyte reactions. Tolerant meant at least one year fully off immunosuppression without liver enzymes above twice normal. Overall study findings and caveats: In a couple of subjects, few donor cells limited the measurable donor-reactive repertoire.

The method was immunoSEQ multiplex PCR; TCRdb's version includes in-frame clones alone and lacks a portion of them. This sample has 95,000 to 110,000 clones, with around 83% found just once. V shed 5 bases and J shed 7 bases, with 21 bases lying between them. This CDR3 contains 15 residues. Germline V gives CDR1 SGHTA, CDR2 FQGNSA. As regards this clone: Its antigen is undetermined.

The sequencing here drew on CD4+ T cells from blood, taken before liver transplant. This TCR came from a human donor who received a liver transplant. J is TRBJ2-7 and V is TRBV7-2, with D possibly being TRBD2 (8 bases). In DNA form, the CDR3 reads TGTGCCAGCAGCCCGGGAGGGGGCCTCGCTAAGGAGCAGTACTTC. Encoded protein: CASSPGGGLAKEQYF.